The 14 T cell receptor beta chains below were found in one sample sequenced in a study of blood T cell repertoires in COVID-19. TCRdb's copy holds only in-frame clones and misses some; the assay was immunoSEQ multiplex PCR. Altogether approximately 360,000 clones are present, roughly 87% being singletons, with the ten largest covering approximately 5%. Sequences were obtained from PBMCs or T cells enriched from blood (not recorded which). These receptors all come from a woman aged 45-59 years who had recovered from COVID-19.

V gene TRBV5-8 combines with J gene TRBJ2-5, with TRBD2 matching 14 bases. V dropped 4 bases and J dropped 5; count of bases not matched to a gene: 13. The germline V gene encodes CDR1 SGHTS and CDR2 YDEGEE. There are 18 residues in the CDR3. DNA of the CDR3: TGTGCCAGCAGCCCCGGCCTCCAGACTAGCGGGGGGGCTGAGACCCAGTACTTC. Translating it yields CASSPGLQTSGGAETQYF.

This chain links TRBV27 with TRBJ1-6; no clear D. Between the trimmed V and J ends, which lost 3 bases and 8 bases, there was a span of 17 bases. Germline V gene data show CDR1 as MNHEY and CDR2 as SMNVEV (reference sequence). The CDR3 runs to 16 residues. The CDR3 DNA is TGTGCCAGCAGTTTGGCCAGCAGAGGCACGGATTCACCCCTCCACTTT. This gives the protein CASSLASRGTDSPLHF.

The DNA of the CDR3 is TGCGCCACCAAAGACCCAGGGGACCAGCCCCAGCATTTT. Protein: CATKDPGDQPQHF. The chain joins TRBV10-2 to TRBJ1-5; D possibly corresponds to TRBD1 (6 bases). The germline V gene has CDR1 WSHSY and CDR2 SAAADI. The CDR3 is made up of 13 amino acids. With 10 bases removed from V and 7 bases from J, the gap between germline ends came to 17 bases.

The chain is built from TRBV30 and TRBJ1-2; 12 bases map to TRBD1. The CDR3 is 16 residues long. V dropped 4 bases and J dropped 4; count of bases not matched to a gene: 10. Germline-derived CDR1 and CDR2 are GTSNPN and SVGIG (reference sequence). This CDR3 reads CAWTSPGTGGGYGYTF. The DNA of the CDR3 is TGTGCCTGGACCTCCCCCGGGACAGGGGGCGGCTATGGCTACACCTTC.

The chain recombines TRBV9 with TRBJ2-5; 13 bases line up with TRBD2. The trim removed 3 bases at V and 2 bases at J, leaving 7 bases unmatched. Germline CDR1 SGDLS, CDR2 YYNGEE. The length of the CDR3 is 17 residues. The CDR3 DNA reads TGTGCCAGCAGCGCGGGACAGACTAGCGGGGGGCAAGAGACCCAGTACTTC. It encodes CASSAGQTSGGQETQYF.

The chain uses TRBV3-1 (or the pseudogene TRBV3-2) and TRBJ1-1; TRBD1 matches 7 bases. The CDR3 has 14 residues. In germline, CDR1 is LGHDT, CDR2 YNNKEL (reference sequence). After removal of 3 bases from V and 1 base from J, the junction contained 2 bases not matched to a gene. For the CDR3, the DNA is TGTGCCAGCAGCCATTGGACAGGGAACACTGAAGCTTTCTTT. This sequence encodes CASSHWTGNTEAFF.

The chain is built from TRBV27 and TRBJ2-1; no clear D. This CDR3 region has 12 residues. Between the trimmed V and J ends, which lost 5 bases and 5 bases, there was a span of 7 bases. CDR1 and CDR2 (germline): MNHEY, SMNVEV (reference sequence). CDR3 loop: CASSPPDNEQFF. The CDR3 DNA reads TGTGCCAGCAGTCCCCCCGACAATGAGCAGTTCTTC.

The chain combines TRBV24-1 with TRBJ2-3; D might be TRBD1 (5 bases). The ends were cut back, 7 bases at V and 0 bases at J, with 7 bases in the middle. Germline V lookup: CDR1 KGHDR, CDR2 SFDVKD. The CDR3 length is 13 residues. The CDR3 here is CATRDKSTDTQYF. CDR3 in DNA: TGTGCCACCAGGGACAAAAGCACAGATACGCAGTATTTT.

The chain uses TRBV6-5 and TRBJ2-7; 15 nucleotides align to TRBD2. From germline, CDR1 is MNHEY and CDR2 SVGAGI. V dropped 7 bases and J dropped 4; count of bases not matched to a gene: 2. The CDR3 runs 14 residues. The DNA of the CDR3 is TGTGCCAGCAAGGGACTAGCGGGGGGTTACGAGCAGTACTTC. Translating it yields CASKGLAGGYEQYF.

The chain is built from TRBV10-3 and TRBJ1-2, with D possibly matching TRBD1 (5 bases). The CDR3 is 16 amino acids. V was cut by 6 bases and J by 3 bases, with 20 bases left in between. CDR1 ENHRY and CDR2 SYGVKD come from the germline V gene. Here the CDR3 DNA reads TGTGCCATCAGCGCCATAACAGGTCCCCGGGACTATGGCTACACCTTC. The encoded protein is CAISAITGPRDYGYTF.

The V call is TRBV7-2, the J call TRBJ2-3; 10 bases align to TRBD1. Per the germline V gene, CDR1 is SGHTA and CDR2 is FQGNSA. V was pared by 2 bases and J by 5 bases, with 4 bases of the junction left unmatched. The CDR3 spans 15 residues. In DNA, the CDR3 is TGTGCCAGCAGCTTAATTGGACAGGGGGAAGATACGCAGTATTTT. It codes for CASSLIGQGEDTQYF.

The chain joins TRBV7-2 to TRBJ2-2; the D gene is possibly TRBD2 (7 bases). Trimming took off 5 bases at V and 7 bases at J, with 17 bases between the two ends. Per germline, CDR1 SGHTA and CDR2 FQGNSA. The CDR3 is 15 amino acids. The CDR3 region is CASSPLGGARGELFF. CDR3 sequence (DNA): TGTGCCAGCAGCCCCTTGGGGGGGGCGCGCGGGGAGCTGTTTTTT.

J is TRBJ1-1 and V is TRBV5-1; D is unclear. CDR1 is SGHRS, CDR2 YFSETQ, per germline. Between the trimmed V and J ends, which lost 0 bases and 0 bases, there was a span of 9 bases. This CDR3 contains 15 residues. The CDR3 DNA reads as TGCGCCAGCAGCTTGGCCTTCGGGGTGAACACTGAAGCTTTCTTT. This encodes CASSLAFGVNTEAFF.

The chain uses TRBV4-1 and TRBJ2-2, with D possibly matching TRBD2 (7 bases). Germline V gene lookup returns CDR1 MGHRA and CDR2 YSYEKL. V lost 0 bases and J 1 base, leaving 15 bases between the germline ends. This CDR3 has 18 residues. The CDR3: CASSQDHRGAGNTGELFF. Here the CDR3 DNA reads TGCGCCAGCAGCCAAGATCACCGGGGGGCGGGGAACACCGGGGAGCTGTTTTTT.